This T cell receptor (beta chain) was profiled in a study of blood T cell repertoires in COVID-19. V shed 7 bases and J shed 9 bases, with 13 bases lying between them. This CDR3 is 12 amino acids long. Looked up from germline, CDR1 is SNHLY and CDR2 is FYNNEI. Study processing details: How many nucleated cells were present was estimated from reference gene primer amplification. Produced via immunoSEQ multiplex PCR; TCRdb's table is partial and in-frame only. That table gives V, J and clone size, and the DNA gave D and trimming. The table records about 220,000 clones, 82% of them present only once. Material for sequencing was peripheral blood. The sequence was obtained from an elderly woman with acute or convalescent COVID-19. The V and J genes are TRBV2 and TRBJ1-5; the D gene is possibly TRBD1 (5 bases). The CDR3 here is CASTRARGPQHF. The CDR3 nucleotides read TGTGCCAGCACCCGGGCAAGGGGGCCCCAGCATTTT.